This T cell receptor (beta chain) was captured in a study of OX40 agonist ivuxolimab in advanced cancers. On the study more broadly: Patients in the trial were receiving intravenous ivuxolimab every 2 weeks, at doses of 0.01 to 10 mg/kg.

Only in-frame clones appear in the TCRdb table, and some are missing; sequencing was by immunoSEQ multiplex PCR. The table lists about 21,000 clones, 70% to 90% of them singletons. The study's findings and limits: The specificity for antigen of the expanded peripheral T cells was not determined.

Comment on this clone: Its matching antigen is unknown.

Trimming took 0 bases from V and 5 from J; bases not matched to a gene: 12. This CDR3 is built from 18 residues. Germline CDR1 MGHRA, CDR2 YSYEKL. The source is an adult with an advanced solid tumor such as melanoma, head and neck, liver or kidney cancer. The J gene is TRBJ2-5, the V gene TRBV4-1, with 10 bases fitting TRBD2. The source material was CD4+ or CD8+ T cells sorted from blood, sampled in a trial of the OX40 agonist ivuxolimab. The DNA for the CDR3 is TGCGCCAGCAGCCAAGACAGGAGCGGGGGGGCTATTGAGGAGACCCAGTACTTC. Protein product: CASSQDRSGGAIEETQYF.